This T cell receptor (beta chain) is from a study of T cell repertoires in cytomegalovirus infection. Overall study context: Both CMV infection and a matching HLA type were indicated by public TCR beta signatures. Study-wide findings and caveats: Based on cumulative public TCR beta family frequency, carriers of CMV plus the relevant HLA were identified. HLA-C-restricted TCR beta clonotypes specific for CMV led the ex vivo response.

Comment on this clonotype: The antigen is undetermined.

V was pared by 4 bases and J by 5 bases, with 5 bases between. The CDR3 has 12 amino acids. CDR1 LNHDA and CDR2 SQIVND come from the germline V gene (reference sequence). TCRdb reprocessed the reads with MiXCR, giving one entry per CDR3 protein. The table lists 200,000 to 300,000 distinct CDR3 sequences, around 12% of them singletons. The sequenced sample consisted of PBMCs. The V gene is TRBV19, the J gene TRBJ2-2; D not resolved. This sequence originates from a human donor in good health (CMV status not recorded). Some clones in this sample may be carry-over from other donors' samples. This CDR3 reads CASSKRTGELFF. In nucleotides, the CDR3 is TGTGCCAGTAGTAAGAGGACCGGGGAGCTGTTTTTT.